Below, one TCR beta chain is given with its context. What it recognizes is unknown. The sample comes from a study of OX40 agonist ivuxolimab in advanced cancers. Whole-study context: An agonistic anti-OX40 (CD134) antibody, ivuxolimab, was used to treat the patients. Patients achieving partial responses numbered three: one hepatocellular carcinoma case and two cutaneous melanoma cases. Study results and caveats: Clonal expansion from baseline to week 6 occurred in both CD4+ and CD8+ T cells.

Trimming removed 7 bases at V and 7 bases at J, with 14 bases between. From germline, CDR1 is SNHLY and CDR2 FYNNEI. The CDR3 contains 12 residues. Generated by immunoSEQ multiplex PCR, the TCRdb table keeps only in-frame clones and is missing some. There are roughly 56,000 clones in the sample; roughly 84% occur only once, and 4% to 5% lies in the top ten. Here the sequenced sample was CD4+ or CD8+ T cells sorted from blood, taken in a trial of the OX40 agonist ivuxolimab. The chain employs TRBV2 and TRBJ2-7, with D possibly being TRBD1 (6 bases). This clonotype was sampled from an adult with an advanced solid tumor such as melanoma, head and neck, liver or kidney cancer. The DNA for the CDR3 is TGTGCCAGCAAGACAGGATGGGAAGAGCAGTACTTC. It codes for CASKTGWEEQYF.